Given below is one T cell receptor (beta chain) in context. Its antigen remains unknown. From RNA transcripts, TCR beta CDR3 regions were amplified. First-round RT-PCR of the TCR CDR3 relied on the HTBI primer set. TCRdb ran MiXCR on the multiplex PCR reads and lists one entry per CDR3 protein. The sample has roughly 130,000 distinct CDR3 sequences; more than 20% are singletons. This sample was taken from a study of T cells in Graves' hyperthyroidism and ophthalmopathy. Study-wide results and caveats: The authors' 13 V-J model separated ophthalmopathy from stable hyperthyroidism.

Thyroid ultrasound, orbital computed tomography, clinical symptoms, and serum thyroxine and TRAb underpinned diagnoses. It was at first hyperthyroidism diagnosis, before any ophthalmopathy symptoms, that the blood sample was taken. The CDR3 runs 15 residues. The V gene's germline CDR1 is MDHEN and CDR2 SYDVKM. The V gene end was trimmed by 7 bases and the J gene end by 9 bases; junction bases not matched to a gene: 15. The chain joins TRBV28 to TRBJ2-1; TRBD2 aligns across 7 bases. Sequencing input: blood. This clonotype was sampled from a woman aged 45-60 years with Graves' hyperthyroidism that later progressed to Graves' ophthalmopathy. CDR3 coding DNA: TGTGCCAGCACCTCCGGGACTAAAAGCCTCGGTGAGCAGTTCTTC. This translates into CASTSGTKSLGEQFF.